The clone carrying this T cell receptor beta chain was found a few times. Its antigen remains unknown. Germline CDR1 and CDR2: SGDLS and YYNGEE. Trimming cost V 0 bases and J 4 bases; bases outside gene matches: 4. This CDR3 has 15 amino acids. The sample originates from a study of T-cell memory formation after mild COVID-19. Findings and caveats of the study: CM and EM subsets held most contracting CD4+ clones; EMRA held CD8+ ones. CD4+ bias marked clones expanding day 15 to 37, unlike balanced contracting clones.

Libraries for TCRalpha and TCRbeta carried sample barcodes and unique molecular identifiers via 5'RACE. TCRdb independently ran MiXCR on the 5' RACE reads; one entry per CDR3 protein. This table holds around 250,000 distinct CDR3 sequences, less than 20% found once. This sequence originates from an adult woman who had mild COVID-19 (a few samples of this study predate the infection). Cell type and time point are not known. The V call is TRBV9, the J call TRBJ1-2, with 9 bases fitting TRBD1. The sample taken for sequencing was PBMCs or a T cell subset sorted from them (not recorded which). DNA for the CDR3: TGTGCCAGCAGCGTAGCTGGACAGGGGTTCTATGGCTACACCTTC. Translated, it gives CASSVAGQGFYGYTF.